This T cell receptor beta chain was sequenced for a study of cytomegalovirus exposure and HLA in healthy donors. The study's findings and limits: Reports indicated that the classifier achieved high specificity and sensitivity in diagnosing cytomegalovirus status. Sequence variants that were highly shared formed a cluster that was likely a sequencing artifact.

V was clipped by 9 bases and J by 8 bases; unmatched bases: 9. The germline V gene has CDR1 SGHTA and CDR2 FQGNSA. The CDR3 is 12 amino acids. Both 60 Vbeta primers and 13 Jbeta primers went into the PCR. Repertoires were generated with immunoSEQ multiplex PCR, while TCRdb's copy carries only in-frame clones and drops some. Of some 100,000 clones in the sample, 79% are singletons; the top ten hold approximately 3.4%. For this clone: Its antigen is unidentified.

The rearrangement joins TRBV7-2 to TRBJ1-2; 7 nucleotides line up with TRBD1. The receptor's source is a male donor in good health and CMV-seropositive. The source material was PBMCs. The CDR3 protein is CARAETGSGYTF. The CDR3, as DNA: TGTGCCAGGGCCGAGACAGGGTCCGGCTACACCTTC. The full variable domain, in which reference TRBV7-2 and TRBJ1-2 provide the parts outside the CDR3, is GAGVSQSPSNKVTEKGKDVELRCDPISGHTALYWYRQSLGQGLEFLIYFQGNSAPDKSGLPSDRFSAERTGGSVSTLTIQRTQQEDSAVYLCARAETGSGYTFGSGTRLTVV.